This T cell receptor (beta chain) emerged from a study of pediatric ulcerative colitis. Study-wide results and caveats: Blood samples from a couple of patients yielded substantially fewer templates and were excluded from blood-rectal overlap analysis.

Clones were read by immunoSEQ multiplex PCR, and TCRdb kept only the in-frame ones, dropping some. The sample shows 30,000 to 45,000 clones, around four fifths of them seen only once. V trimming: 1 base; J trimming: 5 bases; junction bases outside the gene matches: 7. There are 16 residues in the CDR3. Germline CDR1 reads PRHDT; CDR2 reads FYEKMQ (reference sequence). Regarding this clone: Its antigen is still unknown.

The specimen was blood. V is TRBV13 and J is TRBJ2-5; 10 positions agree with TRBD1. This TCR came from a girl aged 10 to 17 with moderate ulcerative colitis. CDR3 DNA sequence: TGTGCCAGCAGCTTAGAAGACAGGGGGCATACGGAGACCCAGTACTTC. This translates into CASSLEDRGHTETQYF.